This TCR beta chain was found in a study of blood T cell repertoires in COVID-19. Study-wide background: Spain, Italy and the United States supplied samples that represented acute and convalescent COVID-19.

Libraries were prepared by immunoSEQ multiplex PCR; TCRdb keeps only in-frame clonotypes and omits some of them. The repertoire consists of tens of thousands of clones, with around 82% occurring once and the leading ten covering under 8%. V dropped 5 bases and J dropped 8 bases, with 12 bases sitting between them. Germline CDR1 MNHEY, CDR2 SMNVEV (reference sequence). The CDR3 loop spans 12 amino acids. The gene calls are TRBV27 and TRBJ1-2; D unclear. This receptor was identified in a human donor in a cohort sampled during active COVID-19. Sequencing was performed on peripheral blood. This CDR3 reads CASSERRGGYTF. CDR3 nucleotide sequence: TGTGCCAGCAGTGAGCGACGCGGAGGCTACACCTTC.